This record concerns one TCR beta chain sequence. No antigen is known for it. Repertoires were generated with immunoSEQ multiplex PCR, while TCRdb's copy carries only in-frame clones and drops some. This repertoire shows fewer than 35,000 clones, about 76% found once; its top ten account for 3% to 3.5%. The sample comes from a study of CD4 T cells in relation to SARS-CoV-2 and coronaviruses. On the study more broadly: After roughly ten days of antigen culture, PBMC TCR beta CDR3s were sequenced. Findings of the study overall: The assay detects memory recall responses, not culture-primed primary responses.

More than 7.5 x 10^4 naive or memory CD4+ cells were cultured with CEF peptides for more than nine days. J was trimmed by 0 bases and V by 4 bases; bases with no gene match: 7. The CDR3 contains 18 residues. Germline CDR1 and CDR2: SEHNR and FQNEAQ (reference sequence). The sample consisted of memory CD4+ T cells from PBMCs, cultured in vitro. The chain uses TRBV7-9 and TRBJ1-5; the match to TRBD1 covers 12 bases. This receptor was obtained from an adult with COVID-19. CDR3 amino acids: CASSSTGQGAGSNQPQHF. CDR3 in DNA: TGTGCCAGCAGCTCGACGGGACAGGGGGCGGGTAGCAATCAGCCCCAGCATTTT. The full variable domain, its missing parts supplied by reference TRBV7-9 and TRBJ1-5, is DTGVSQNPRHKITKRGQNVTFRCDPISEHNRLYWYRQTLGQGPEFLTYFQNEAQLEKSRLLSDRFSAERPKGSFSTLEIQRTEQGDSAMYLCASSSTGQGAGSNQPQHFGDGTRLSIL.